What follows are 6 T cell receptor beta chains derived from one specimen sequenced in a study of cytomegalovirus exposure and HLA in healthy donors. The PCR made use of 60 Vbeta and 13 Jbeta primers. The method was immunoSEQ multiplex PCR; TCRdb's version includes in-frame clones alone and lacks a portion of them. Of roughly 90,000 clones listed, 65% to 75% were seen once; the top ten hold about a fifth. The sample was PBMCs. These receptors originate from a man aged 25-40 years in good health and CMV-seropositive.

This clone is a singleton in its sample. As DNA, the CDR3 is TGTGCCAGCAGCCCCGCTGGGGGGGCGCATAACTATGGCTACACCTTC. Translation: CASSPAGGAHNYGYTF. This chain joins TRBV5-4 and TRBJ1-2; D might be TRBD1 (6 bases). The CDR3 totals 16 residues. Deletions cut 4 bases from V and 1 base from J, with 17 bases between. Germline assignment: CDR1 SGHNT and CDR2 YYREEE (reference sequence).

The chain employs TRBV15 and TRBJ1-1; D gene unclear. Trimming removed 6 bases at V and 1 base at J, with 6 bases between. Germline loops: CDR1 LNHNV, CDR2 YYDKDF (reference sequence). This CDR3 comprises 12 residues. CDR3 residues: CATSSSNTEAFF. For the CDR3, the DNA is TGTGCCACCAGTAGTTCGAACACTGAAGCTTTCTTT.

The genes are TRBV5-1 and TRBJ2-7, with 8 bases aligning to TRBD1. This CDR3 region has 14 residues. The V segment lost 2 bases and the J segment 2 bases; nucleotides outside the gene matches: 3. Germline V gene lookup returns CDR1 SGHRS and CDR2 YFSETQ. CDR3 sequence reads: CASSLGTGAYEQYF. The CDR3 DNA reads TGCGCCAGCAGCTTAGGGACAGGAGCCTACGAGCAGTACTTC.

The chain has TRBV18 and TRBJ1-1, with 9 bases fitting TRBD1. This CDR3 comprises 13 residues. CDR1 is KGHSH, CDR2 LQKENI, per germline. J gave up 4 bases and V 3 bases, and 0 bases lay outside the gene matches. Here the CDR3 DNA reads TGTGCCAGCTCACCGACAGGGGGCACTGAAGCTTTCTTT. It specifies CASSPTGGTEAFF.

In this sample, this clone turned up once. The rearrangement links TRBV7-9 to TRBJ2-7, with TRBD1 identical over 9 bases. This CDR3 is 14 amino acids long. The trim removed 4 bases at V and 3 bases at J, leaving 4 bases unmatched. Germline lookup yields CDR1 SEHNR and CDR2 FQNEAQ (reference sequence). Here the CDR3 DNA reads TGTGCCAGCAGCTCGAGACAGGGGGTCTACGAGCAGTACTTC. Its translation: CASSSRQGVYEQYF.

The V call is TRBV4-3, the J call TRBJ2-7; TRBD2 agrees at 10 bases. Germline CDR1 is LGHNA and CDR2 is YSLEER. CDR3 size: 14 residues. The V and J ends lost 1 base and 3 bases, in that order; junction bases with no gene match: 0. CDR3 region: CASSQASGSYEQYF. The CDR3 DNA reads TGCGCCAGCAGCCAAGCTAGCGGGAGCTACGAGCAGTACTTC.